This TCR beta chain appears in the sequencing data of a study of T cells after posttransplantation cyclophosphamide (dated by TCRdb to 2015 to 2016). At the level of the whole study: Using TRB sequencing, the study followed how the T cell repertoire reconstituted after myeloablative bone marrow transplantation in which posttransplantation cyclophosphamide served as GVHD prophylaxis. TRA and TRB clonality were tightly correlated in eight to ten samples, so subsequent TCR analyses focused on TRB only. Blood from all 35 or so PTCy patients who had 1-year posttransplant specimens underwent TRB sequencing. In 3 patients, TRB sequencing was also performed on up to 3 more blood samples taken 2 to 5.2 years after transplant, and in a handful of patients, pretransplant blood was also TRB-sequenced. Antigen receptor sequencing was done on samples from 35 PTCy-treated patients and from approximately 15 related bone marrow donors of those patients. Public TRB sequences were compared against a database of over 3,000 sequences linked to responses to pathogens, tumor antigens, self-antigens and alloantigens.

Genomic DNA was used for TRB sequencing, which was performed with the immunoSEQ assay at survey resolution or with the hsTCRB kit. Per the authors' processing: The immunoSEQ software was used for initial read processing, and the LymphoSeq R package was used for repertoire analyses. Clonality was calculated as 1 minus normalized Shannon entropy, and the Gini coefficient was also calculated for each TRB dataset. To infer phenotypes in unsorted samples, TRB sequences from sorted subsets of the recipient or donor were mapped onto the unsorted samples of the same recipient. TCRdb retrieved this table from immuneACCESS and kept in-frame rearrangements only. Not all clones are present; in checked studies, unresolved V genes account for under half, and no reason is known for the remainder. Clone size and V and J calls were adopted from that table, with D and trimming inferred from the DNA. Present in this sample are 20,000 or so clones, roughly 87% of which were seen just once. The ten largest clones represent 7% to 8% of the sample.

The paper's findings and limits, for the study overall: Across 40 to 55 patients, TRB clonality was highly associated with recipient CMV seropositivity and CMV reactivation, and diversity in PTCy patients was similar to diversity in CNI/methotrexate controls. The TRB repertoires of T cells infiltrating skin or GI tract showed only limited overlap with the TRB repertoires of T cells in blood. Donor-recipient similarity was low at 1-2 months but rose over the first year, and later blood repertoires were often dominated by donor CD8+ memory clones.

The treatment or condition tag for this specimen amounts to: high-dose cyclophosphamide on days +3 and +4 as single-agent GVHD prophylaxis. PTCy patients received busulfan and fludarabine conditioning, a related or unrelated marrow graft, and cyclophosphamide on days +3 and +4. The PTCy-treated patients were enrolled in a prospective multi-institutional clinical trial. Peripheral blood and bone marrow mononuclear cells were isolated by Ficoll-Hypaque density centrifugation and cryopreserved. V loses 3 bases at its end and J loses 5 bases; junction bases beyond the gene matches: 3. The germline V gene supplies CDR1 KGHSH and CDR2 LQKENI. Including cysteine and phenylalanine, the CDR3 has 15 amino acids. CDR3 DNA only is kept here, 45 bases in frame from base 1. Worth noting for this clone: Its antigen is unknown. It has no much larger one-base neighbor in the sample; base qualities were not kept.

This sample comprised PBMCs, obtained after allogeneic stem cell transplant with posttransplant cyclophosphamide. The sequence was collected from a female patient aged 35-55 years who received an allogeneic stem cell transplant from a related donor, was CMV-positive, and had no GVHD. Some T cells may originate with the graft donor following a transplant. In this chain, TRBV18 is recombined with TRBJ2-2; 10 bases in the junction line up with TRBD2. CDR3 region: CASSPSGRPTGELFF. The DNA reads TGTGCCAGCTCACCTAGCGGGAGGCCAACCGGGGAGCTGTTTTTT.